The 14 T cell receptor beta chains below all came from one sample that was sequenced in a study of T cells after yellow fever vaccination. MiXCR, applied by TCRdb to the 5' RACE reads, yields one record per CDR3 protein. This sample has approximately 93,000 distinct CDR3 sequences, with around 5.8% found just once. The material sequenced was CD8+ T cells sorted from PBMCs, taken 10 days after the yellow fever booster vaccination. Every receptor here comes from a young man who received the YFV17D yellow fever vaccine.

The sample holds a few counts of this clonotype. V gene TRBV5-1 combines with J gene TRBJ1-1; 9 bases match TRBD1. CDR1 is SGHRS and CDR2 is YFSETQ in the germline V gene. The CDR3 covers 14 residues. Germline trimming cut 3 bases from V and 4 bases from J; bases unmatched to any gene: 4. The CDR3 sequence: CASSSGTGITEAFF. The CDR3 DNA sequence: TGCGCCAGCAGCTCCGGGACAGGGATCACTGAAGCTTTCTTT.

This chain uses TRBV7-9 with TRBJ2-1, with D possibly being TRBD1 or TRBD2 (6 bases each). The CDR3 is 16 residues long. Trimming took off 4 bases at V and 9 bases at J, with 22 bases between the two ends. Per germline, CDR1 SEHNR and CDR2 FQNEAQ (reference sequence). The CDR3 protein is CASSSSTRGPRSEQFF. CDR3 in DNA: TGTGCCAGCAGCTCTTCGACACGGGGGCCAAGGAGTGAGCAGTTCTTC. Drawing the rest from reference TRBV7-9 and TRBJ2-1, the complete variable domain is DTGVSQNPRHKITKRGQNVTFRCDPISEHNRLYWYRQTLGQGPEFLTYFQNEAQLEKSRLLSDRFSAERPKGSFSTLEIQRTEQGDSAMYLCASSSSTRGPRSEQFFGPGTRLTVL.

This clonotype was counted many times. V usage is TRBV19 and J usage is TRBJ2-7; a possible D gene is TRBD1 (7 bases). The germline V gene encodes CDR1 LNHDA and CDR2 SQIVND (reference sequence). The CDR3 covers 15 residues. V was trimmed by 1 base and J by 5 bases, leaving 15 bases between them. The CDR3 DNA is TGTGCCAGTAGTATAGGCGGGGACAGAGTGGACGAGCAGTACGTC. Its protein is CASSIGGDRVDEQYV.

This clonotype has a handful of counts. The chain joins TRBV5-1 to TRBJ1-1, with 7 bases identical to TRBD1. The CDR3 loop spans 15 amino acids. The germline CDR1 and CDR2 sequences are SGHRS and YFSETQ. With V trimmed by 0 bases and J by 7 bases, 9 bases remained unmatched. The CDR3 region is CASSLEGQWTDEAFF. CDR3 in DNA: TGCGCCAGCAGCTTGGAGGGACAGTGGACAGATGAAGCTTTCTTT.

This clonotype was seen more than once but under ten times. The rearrangement joins TRBV2 to TRBJ2-1; 8 bases line up with TRBD2. Per germline, CDR1 SNHLY and CDR2 FYNNEI. Losses at the gene ends were 2 bases for V and 7 bases for J; bases not matched to a gene: 16. The CDR3 extends over 18 amino acids. The CDR3 nucleotides are TGTGCCAGCAGTGAATTTGCAGGTTGTCACCGGGGGGGGAATGAGCAGTTCTTC. Its protein product is CASSEFAGCHRGGNEQFF.

This clonotype is judged medium-sized (0.01 to 0.1%). The chain uses TRBV5-1 and TRBJ2-2; unclear D gene. Trimming shortened V by 0 bases and J by 3 bases, and 12 bases separated the two germline ends. Per germline, CDR1 SGHRS and CDR2 YFSETQ. The CDR3 contains 16 residues. The DNA for the CDR3 is TGCGCCAGCAGCTTGGCGGTTGGAGCCTACACCGGGGAGCTGTTTTTT. It encodes CASSLAVGAYTGELFF.

This chain uses TRBV9 with TRBJ1-1; D might be TRBD1 (6 bases). The germline V gene has CDR1 SGDLS and CDR2 YYNGEE. Trimming took 2 bases from V and 7 from J, leaving 12 bases between them. This CDR3 has 13 amino acids. The CDR3 sequence: CASSVSGAGEAFF. CDR3 coding DNA: TGTGCCAGCAGCGTCTCGGGGGCTGGTGAAGCTTTCTTT.

The chain carries TRBV11-3 and TRBJ1-1, with TRBD1 identical over 8 bases. The CDR3 runs 16 residues. Germline CDR1 is SGHNT and CDR2 is YENEEA. The V segment lost 5 bases and the J segment 5 bases; nucleotides outside the gene matches: 13. This CDR3 is CASSPARTGLGTEAFF. DNA of the CDR3: TGTGCCAGCAGCCCGGCTCGGACAGGGTTAGGGACTGAAGCTTTCTTT. Combining the CDR3 with reference TRBV11-3 and TRBJ1-1 gives the whole variable domain EAGVVQSPRYKIIEKKQPVAFWCNPISGHNTLYWYLQNLGQGPELLIRYENEEAVDDSQLPKDRFSAERLKGVDSTLKIQPAELGDSAVYLCASSPARTGLGTEAFFGQGTRLTVV.

This clonotype was picked up a small number of times. This rearrangement joins TRBV7-6 to TRBJ1-3; 7 bases match TRBD1. The CDR3 covers 19 residues. V gave up 0 bases and J gave up 0 bases; unmatched junction bases: 11. Germline lookup yields CDR1 SGHVS and CDR2 FNYEAQ. The CDR3 region is CASSLAQRTGLLSGNTIYF. CDR3 DNA sequence: TGTGCCAGCAGCTTAGCGCAGAGGACAGGCCTACTCTCTGGAAACACCATATATTTT.

This chain uses TRBV29-1 with TRBJ2-3; TRBD2 aligns across 10 bases. The CDR3 extends over 15 amino acids. CDR1 is SQVTM and CDR2 is ANQGSEA in the germline V gene. J lost 1 base, V lost 6 bases, and 7 bases had no gene match. CDR3 bases: TGCAGCGTAGCCGGGACTAGCGAACGCACAGATACGCAGTATTTT. Translation gives CSVAGTSERTDTQYF.

The V call is TRBV11-2, the J call TRBJ2-5, with 8 bases aligning to TRBD1. The CDR3 runs to 15 residues. J lost 3 bases, V lost 4 bases, and 7 bases had no gene match. CDR1 is SGHAT and CDR2 is FQNNGV in the germline V gene. CDR3 sequence reads: CASSSPADREETQYF. The CDR3 DNA follows: TGTGCCAGCAGCTCCCCCGCGGACAGGGAAGAGACCCAGTACTTC.

This chain uses TRBV7-9 with TRBJ2-3; 7 bases are shared with TRBD1. The CDR3 consists of 12 residues. Germline values: CDR1 SEHNR, CDR2 FQNEAQ (reference sequence). The V gene end was trimmed by 4 bases and the J gene end by 5 bases; junction bases not matched to a gene: 0. The CDR3 bases are TGTGCCAGCAGCTGGACAGGAGATACGCAGTATTTT. This codes for CASSWTGDTQYF.

There are a few counts of this clonotype. The genes are TRBV10-1 and TRBJ2-3; no definite D call. The V end lost 0 bases, the J end lost 2 bases, and 12 bases lay between the germline ends. The germline V gene encodes CDR1 WNHNN and CDR2 SYGVQD (reference sequence). The CDR3 is 16 residues long. This CDR3 is CASSESPAIATDTQYF. The CDR3 DNA reads as TGCGCCAGCAGTGAGTCTCCGGCAATTGCCACAGATACGCAGTATTTT.

This clonotype came up a few times. This chain uses TRBV20-1 with TRBJ2-2, with D hard to call. Trimming shortened V by 0 bases and J by 0 bases, and 11 bases separated the two germline ends. From germline, CDR1 is DFQATT and CDR2 SNEGSKA (reference sequence). The length of the CDR3 is 16 residues. CDR3 nucleotides: TGCAGTGCTAGAGATCGATACGGTACGAACACCGGGGAGCTGTTTTTT. It encodes CSARDRYGTNTGELFF.